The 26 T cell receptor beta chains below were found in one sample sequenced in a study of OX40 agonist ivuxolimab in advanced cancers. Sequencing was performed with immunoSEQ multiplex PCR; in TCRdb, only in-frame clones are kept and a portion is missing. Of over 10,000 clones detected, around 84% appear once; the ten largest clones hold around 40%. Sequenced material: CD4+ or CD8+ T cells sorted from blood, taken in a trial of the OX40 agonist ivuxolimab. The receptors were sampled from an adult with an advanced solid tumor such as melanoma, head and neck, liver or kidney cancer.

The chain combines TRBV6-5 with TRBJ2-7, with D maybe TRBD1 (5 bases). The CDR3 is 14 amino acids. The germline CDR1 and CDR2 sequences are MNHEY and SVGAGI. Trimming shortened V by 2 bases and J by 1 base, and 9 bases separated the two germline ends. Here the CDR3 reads CASSYGAESYEQYF. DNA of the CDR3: TGTGCCAGCAGTTACGGGGCGGAATCCTACGAGCAGTACTTC.

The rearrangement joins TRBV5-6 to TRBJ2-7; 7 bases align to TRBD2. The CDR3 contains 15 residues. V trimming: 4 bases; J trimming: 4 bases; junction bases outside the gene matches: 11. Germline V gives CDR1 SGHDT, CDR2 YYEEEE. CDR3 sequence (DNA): TGTGCCAGCAGCCCGGGGGTAGCGGGCGTTTACGAGCAGTACTTC. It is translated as CASSPGVAGVYEQYF. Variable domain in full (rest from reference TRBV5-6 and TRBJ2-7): DAGVTQSPTHLIKTRGQQVTLRCSPKSGHDTVSWYQQALGQGPQFIFQYYEEEERQRGNFPDRFSGHQFPNYSSELNVNALLLGDSALYLCASSPGVAGVYEQYFGPGTRLTVT.

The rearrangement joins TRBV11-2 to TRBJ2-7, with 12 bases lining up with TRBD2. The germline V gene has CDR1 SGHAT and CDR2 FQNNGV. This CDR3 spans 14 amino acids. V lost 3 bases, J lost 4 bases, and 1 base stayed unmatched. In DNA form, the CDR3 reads TGTGCCAGCAGCTTGGGACTAGCGGGTTACGAGCAGTACTTC. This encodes CASSLGLAGYEQYF.

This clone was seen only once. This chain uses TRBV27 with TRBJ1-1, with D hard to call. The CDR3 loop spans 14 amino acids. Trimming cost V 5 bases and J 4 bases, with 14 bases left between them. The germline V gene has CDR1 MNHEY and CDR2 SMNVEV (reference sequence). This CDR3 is CASSDWTLATEAFF. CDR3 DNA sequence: TGTGCCAGCAGTGACTGGACCTTAGCCACTGAAGCTTTCTTT.

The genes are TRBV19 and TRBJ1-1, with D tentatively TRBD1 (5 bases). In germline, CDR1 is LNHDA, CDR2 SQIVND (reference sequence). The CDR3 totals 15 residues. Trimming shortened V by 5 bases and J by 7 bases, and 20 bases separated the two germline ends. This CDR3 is CASSVTTGTTVEAFF. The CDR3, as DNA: TGTGCCAGTAGTGTCACCACCGGGACTACCGTTGAAGCTTTCTTT.

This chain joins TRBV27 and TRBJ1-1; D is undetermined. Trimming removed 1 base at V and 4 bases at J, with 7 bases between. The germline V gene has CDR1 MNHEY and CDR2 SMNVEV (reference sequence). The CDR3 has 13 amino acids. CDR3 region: CASSLWSSTEAFF. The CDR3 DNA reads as TGTGCCAGCAGTTTATGGTCGTCCACTGAAGCTTTCTTT.

DNA for the CDR3: TGTGCCTCGAGGGAGCCGGCCAGACACAATGAGCAGTTCTTC. Translated, it gives CASREPARHNEQFF. V is TRBV10-3 and J is TRBJ2-1; possible D gene TRBD2, 5 bases. CDR3 length: 14 residues. Germline-derived CDR1 and CDR2 are ENHRY and SYGVKD. Trimming took 11 bases from V and 5 from J, leaving 19 bases between them.

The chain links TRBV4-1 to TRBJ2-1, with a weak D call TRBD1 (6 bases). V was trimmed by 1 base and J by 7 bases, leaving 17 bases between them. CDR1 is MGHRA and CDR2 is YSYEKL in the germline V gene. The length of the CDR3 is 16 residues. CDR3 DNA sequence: TGCGCCAGCAGCCAAGGAAGGGGGACCGGAACAAATGAGCAGTTCTTC. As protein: CASSQGRGTGTNEQFF.

The CDR3 protein is CASSLSGVYEQYF. The CDR3 bases are TGTGCCAGCAGTTTATCGGGGGTCTACGAGCAGTACTTC. The chain combines TRBV28 with TRBJ2-7, with D possibly being TRBD2 (6 bases). V was trimmed by 1 base and J by 3 bases, leaving 7 bases between them. Germline CDR1 is MDHEN and CDR2 is SYDVKM. The CDR3 sequence is 13 residues long.

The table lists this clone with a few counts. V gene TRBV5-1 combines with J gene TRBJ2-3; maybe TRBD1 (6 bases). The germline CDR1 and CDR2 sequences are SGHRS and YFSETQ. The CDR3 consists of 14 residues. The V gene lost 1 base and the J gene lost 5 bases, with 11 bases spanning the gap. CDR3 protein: CASSLRQGLDTQYF. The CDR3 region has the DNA TGCGCCAGCAGCTTGCGTCAGGGGTTAGATACGCAGTATTTT.

The CDR3 DNA sequence: TGTGCCTCGCTCTCTCGGCGGTACGAGCAGTACTTC. Its translation: CASLSRRYEQYF. The V gene is TRBV2, the J gene TRBJ2-7; no clear D. CDR3 size: 12 residues. Germline lookup yields CDR1 SNHLY and CDR2 FYNNEI. Between the trimmed V and J ends, which lost 11 bases and 4 bases, there was a span of 15 bases.

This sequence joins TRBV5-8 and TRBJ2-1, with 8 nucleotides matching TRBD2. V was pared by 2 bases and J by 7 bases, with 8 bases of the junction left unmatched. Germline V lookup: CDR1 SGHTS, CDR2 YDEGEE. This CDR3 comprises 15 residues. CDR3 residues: CASSFTGGPGNEQFF. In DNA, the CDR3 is TGTGCCAGCAGCTTCACGGGAGGGCCGGGGAATGAGCAGTTCTTC.

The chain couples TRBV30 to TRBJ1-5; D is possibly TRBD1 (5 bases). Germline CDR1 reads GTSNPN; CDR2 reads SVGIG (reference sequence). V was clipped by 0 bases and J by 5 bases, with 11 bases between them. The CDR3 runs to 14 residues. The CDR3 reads CAWSVGAGYQPQHF. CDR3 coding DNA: TGTGCCTGGAGTGTAGGGGCAGGGTATCAGCCCCAGCATTTT.

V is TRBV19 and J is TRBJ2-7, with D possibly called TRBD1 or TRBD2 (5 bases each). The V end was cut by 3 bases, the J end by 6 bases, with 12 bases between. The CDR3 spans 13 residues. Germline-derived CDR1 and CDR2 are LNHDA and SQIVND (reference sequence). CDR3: CASSMRGVGEQYF. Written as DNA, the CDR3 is TGTGCCAGTAGTATGAGAGGGGTAGGCGAGCAGTACTTC.

The CDR3 reads CASSLSGGRNEQFF. The CDR3 region has the DNA TGTGCCAGCAGCTTATCTGGCGGGAGGAATGAGCAGTTCTTC. The gene calls are TRBV11-2 and TRBJ2-1; 8 nucleotides line up with TRBD2. CDR1 is SGHAT, CDR2 FQNNGV, per germline. Trimming at V came to 2 bases and at J to 7 bases, leaving 4 bases not matched to a gene. This CDR3 comprises 14 residues.

The CDR3 region is CASSPTPGLAGTVNEQFF. CDR3 coding DNA: TGTGCCAGCAGCCCCACCCCAGGACTAGCGGGAACTGTAAATGAGCAGTTCTTC. The V and J genes are TRBV7-9 and TRBJ2-1; 12 bases line up with TRBD2. CDR3 size: 18 residues. J was trimmed by 7 bases and V by 5 bases; bases with no gene match: 15. Per germline, CDR1 SEHNR and CDR2 FQNEAQ (reference sequence).

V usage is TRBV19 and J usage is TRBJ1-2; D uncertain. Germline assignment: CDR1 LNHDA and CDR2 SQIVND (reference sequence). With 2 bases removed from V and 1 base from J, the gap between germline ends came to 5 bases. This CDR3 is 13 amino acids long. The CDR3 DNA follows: TGTGCCAGTAGTATAAAAATTAACTATGGCTACACCTTC. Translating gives CASSIKINYGYTF.

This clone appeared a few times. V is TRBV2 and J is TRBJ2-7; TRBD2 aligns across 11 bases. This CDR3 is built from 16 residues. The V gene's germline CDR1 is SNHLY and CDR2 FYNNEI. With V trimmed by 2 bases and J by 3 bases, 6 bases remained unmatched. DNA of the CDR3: TGTGCCAGCAGTGAATTTGGGGGGACTAGCGGCTACGAGCAGTACTTC. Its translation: CASSEFGGTSGYEQYF.

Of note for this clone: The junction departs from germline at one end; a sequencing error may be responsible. The CDR3 reads CASRQALGQAVNEQYF. The CDR3 nucleotides read TGTGCCAGCAGACAAGCGTTAGGACAGGCGGTGAACGAGCAGTACTTC. The V call is TRBV4-2, the J call TRBJ2-7; TRBD1 agrees at 7 bases. The CDR3 is 16 amino acids. Germline V gene sequence: CDR1 LGHNA, CDR2 YNFKEQ.

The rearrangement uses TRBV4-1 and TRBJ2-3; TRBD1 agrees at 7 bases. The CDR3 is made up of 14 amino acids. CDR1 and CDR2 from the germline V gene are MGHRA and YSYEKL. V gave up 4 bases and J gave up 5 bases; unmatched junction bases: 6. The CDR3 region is CASSLGPGGDTQYF. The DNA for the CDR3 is TGCGCCAGCAGCCTTGGGCCAGGGGGAGATACGCAGTATTTT.

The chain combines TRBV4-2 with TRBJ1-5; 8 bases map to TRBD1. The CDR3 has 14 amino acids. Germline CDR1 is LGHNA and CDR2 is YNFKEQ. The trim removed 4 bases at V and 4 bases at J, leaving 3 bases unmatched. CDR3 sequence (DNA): TGTGCCAGCAGCCCCGGGACAGGAAATCAGCCCCAGCATTTT. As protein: CASSPGTGNQPQHF.

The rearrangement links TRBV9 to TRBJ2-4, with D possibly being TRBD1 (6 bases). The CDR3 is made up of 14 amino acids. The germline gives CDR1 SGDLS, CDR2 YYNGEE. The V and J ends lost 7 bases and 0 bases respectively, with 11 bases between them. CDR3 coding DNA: TGTGCCAGCGGCACAGGGTTAGCCAAAAACATTCAGTACTTC. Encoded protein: CASGTGLAKNIQYF.

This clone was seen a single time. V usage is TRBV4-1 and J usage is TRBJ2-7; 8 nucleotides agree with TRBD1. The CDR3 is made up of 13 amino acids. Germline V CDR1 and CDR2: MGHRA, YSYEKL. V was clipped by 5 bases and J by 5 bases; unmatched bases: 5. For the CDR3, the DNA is TGCGCCAGCAGCGGCGACAGGGGCGACGAGCAGTACTTC. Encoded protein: CASSGDRGDEQYF.

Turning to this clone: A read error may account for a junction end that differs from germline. This CDR3 is CASSQDWFRSLGREAFF. In nucleotides, the CDR3 is TGCGCCAGCAGCCAAGATTGGTTTAGGTCGCTCGGCCGTGAAGCTTTCTTT. V is TRBV5-8 and J is TRBJ1-1; D uncertain. The CDR3 consists of 17 residues. Germline CDR1 and CDR2: SGHTS and YDEGEE.

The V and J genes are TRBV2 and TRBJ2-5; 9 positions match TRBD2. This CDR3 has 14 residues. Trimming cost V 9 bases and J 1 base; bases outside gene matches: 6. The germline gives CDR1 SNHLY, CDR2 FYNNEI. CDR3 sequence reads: CARSGTSLQETQYF. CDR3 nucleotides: TGTGCCAGGTCCGGGACTAGCCTCCAAGAGACCCAGTACTTC.

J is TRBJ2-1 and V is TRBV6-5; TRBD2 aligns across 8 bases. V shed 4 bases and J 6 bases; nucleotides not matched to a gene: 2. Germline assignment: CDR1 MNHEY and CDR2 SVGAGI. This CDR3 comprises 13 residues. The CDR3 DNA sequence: TGTGCCAGCAGTTCCGGGACTAGCAATGAGCAGTTCTTC. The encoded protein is CASSSGTSNEQFF.